One and the same sample provided the 32 T cell receptor beta chains below, sequenced in a study of cytomegalovirus exposure and HLA in healthy donors. 13 Jbeta primers and 60 Vbeta primers were used for the PCR. Method: immunoSEQ multiplex PCR; TCRdb's copy keeps in-frame clones and lacks some. The profile shows about 140,000 clones, around 81% of them singletons. Source material: PBMCs. The receptors stem from a man aged 45-65 years in good health and CMV-seronegative.

This rearrangement joins TRBV11-2 to TRBJ2-7; D may be TRBD2 (6 bases). Trimming shortened V by 1 base and J by 2 bases, and 6 bases separated the two germline ends. The CDR3 extends over 13 amino acids. Germline lookup yields CDR1 SGHAT and CDR2 FQNNGV. The CDR3 reads CASSLAGAYEQYF. The CDR3 region has the DNA TGTGCCAGCAGCTTAGCGGGGGCCTACGAGCAGTACTTC.

The chain uses TRBV12-5 and TRBJ2-5, with D tentatively TRBD2 (5 bases). V lost 1 base and J 5 bases, leaving 14 bases between the germline ends. CDR3 size: 15 residues. Germline V lookup: CDR1 LGHNT, CDR2 FRNRAP. The CDR3 coding sequence is TGTGCTAGTGGTTTGGGACGGGGTGGATGGGAGACCCAGTACTTC. Translating gives CASGLGRGGWETQYF.

The chain joins TRBV27 to TRBJ1-1; D gene ambiguous. The CDR3 contains 14 residues. CDR1 and CDR2 (germline): MNHEY, SMNVEV (reference sequence). V lost 2 bases to trimming and J lost 10 bases, with 17 bases between them. In nucleotides, the CDR3 is TGTGCCAGCAGTTTAAGTCTCTCAGGTTTGGGAGCTTTCTTT. Its protein is CASSLSLSGLGAFF.

This clone was counted only a few times. The chain has TRBV5-1 and TRBJ2-1; 7 bases fit TRBD1. The length of the CDR3 is 13 residues. Germline-derived CDR1 and CDR2 are SGHRS and YFSETQ. J gave up 8 bases and V 3 bases, and 5 bases lay outside the gene matches. The CDR3 DNA sequence: TGCGCCAGCAGCTCACAGGGGCAGGATGAGCAGTTCTTC. It translates to CASSSQGQDEQFF.

The genes are TRBV18 and TRBJ2-7, with 7 bases aligning to TRBD1. Per germline, CDR1 KGHSH and CDR2 LQKENI. Trimming at V came to 3 bases and at J to 2 bases, leaving 7 bases not matched to a gene. The CDR3 runs to 15 residues. The CDR3 loop is CASSPLRDSAYEQYF. The CDR3 DNA reads TGTGCCAGCTCACCCCTCCGGGACAGTGCCTACGAGCAGTACTTC.

V and J are TRBV19 and TRBJ2-2; 8 bases line up with TRBD1. Germline V gene lookup returns CDR1 LNHDA and CDR2 SQIVND (reference sequence). The CDR3 contains 14 residues. J was trimmed by 6 bases and V by 10 bases; bases with no gene match: 10. The CDR3 region has the DNA TGTGCCACTGAGGACAGGGTCCGGGCCGGGGAGCTGTTTTTT. This codes for CATEDRVRAGELFF.

The gene calls are TRBV4-1 and TRBJ1-4; TRBD1 is a possible D gene (6 bases). Germline V lookup: CDR1 MGHRA, CDR2 YSYEKL. Trimming cost V 2 bases and J 2 bases, with 15 bases left between them. This CDR3 spans 17 amino acids. This CDR3 reads CASSQRLTGTTNEKLFF. The CDR3 DNA reads TGCGCCAGCAGCCAAAGGCTAACAGGGACCACTAATGAAAAACTGTTTTTT.

The V gene is TRBV7-2, the J gene TRBJ2-5; 9 bases line up with TRBD1. The last part of the DNA fits TRBJ2-7 better; the J call may be wrong. Germline assignment: CDR1 SGHTA and CDR2 FQGNSA. This CDR3 is 14 amino acids long. The CDR3 DNA is TGTGCCAGCAGCCCTGGGACAGGGTTCTACGAGCAGTACTTC. It translates to CASSPGTGFYEQYF.

V and J are TRBV6-1 and TRBJ2-1; 9 bases agree with TRBD2. After removal of 2 bases from V and 2 bases from J, the junction contained 13 bases not matched to a gene. There are 19 residues in the CDR3. Germline CDR1 MNHNS, CDR2 SASEGT. The CDR3 sequence: CASSERRLAGTPAYNEQFF. The CDR3 DNA sequence: TGTGCCAGCAGTGAACGGAGGCTAGCGGGGACCCCCGCCTACAATGAGCAGTTCTTC.

The V gene is TRBV18, the J gene TRBJ1-5, with D unresolved. The ends were cut back, 3 bases at V and 3 bases at J, with 15 bases in the middle. Germline CDR1 is KGHSH and CDR2 is LQKENI. The CDR3 has 16 residues. The CDR3 protein is CASSPAGTVANQPQHF. The CDR3, as DNA: TGTGCCAGCTCACCGGCGGGTACGGTTGCCAATCAGCCCCAGCATTTT.

The genes are TRBV4-1 and TRBJ1-1; D unclear. V was trimmed by 7 bases and J by 0 bases, leaving 15 bases between them. The CDR3 covers 15 residues. Germline V gives CDR1 MGHRA, CDR2 YSYEKL. This chain's CDR3 is CASKLDLGMNTEAFF. As DNA, the CDR3 is TGCGCCAGCAAACTAGACCTAGGGATGAACACTGAAGCTTTCTTT.

The chain combines TRBV7-9 with TRBJ1-1; 8 bases match TRBD1. J lost 4 bases, V lost 5 bases, and 9 bases had no gene match. This CDR3 has 15 residues. From germline, CDR1 is SEHNR and CDR2 FQNEAQ (reference sequence). This CDR3 is CASSPETGDGTEAFF. The CDR3 nucleotides are TGTGCCAGCAGCCCCGAGACAGGGGATGGCACTGAAGCTTTCTTT.

The chain has TRBV13 and TRBJ2-7; TRBD1 aligns across 9 bases. Trimming took 0 bases from V and 2 from J; bases not matched to a gene: 8. Per germline, CDR1 PRHDT and CDR2 FYEKMQ (reference sequence). The CDR3 runs to 17 residues. CDR3 in amino acids: CASSLGQGASPTYEQYF. CDR3 in DNA: TGTGCCAGCAGCTTAGGACAGGGGGCTAGTCCAACCTACGAGCAGTACTTC.

This chain uses TRBV5-4 with TRBJ1-1; D gene uncertain. The CDR3 consists of 14 residues. The germline CDR1 and CDR2 sequences are SGHNT and YYREEE (reference sequence). Trimming pared 4 bases from V and 1 base from J, leaving 11 bases between. The CDR3, as DNA: TGTGCCAGCAGCCCCCGTCGGGAGAACACTGAAGCTTTCTTT. This encodes CASSPRRENTEAFF.

V usage is TRBV5-6 and J usage is TRBJ2-5; 7 bases fit TRBD1. The CDR3 spans 14 residues. Germline CDR1 is SGHDT and CDR2 is YYEEEE. V lost 4 bases, J lost 3 bases, and 6 bases stayed unmatched. CDR3 loop: CASSAQGSKETQYF. CDR3 coding DNA: TGTGCCAGCAGCGCACAGGGGTCCAAAGAGACCCAGTACTTC.

This clone showed up just a few times. The V call is TRBV5-6, the J call TRBJ1-4, with 10 bases that match TRBD1. The CDR3 sequence is 14 residues long. Germline lookup yields CDR1 SGHDT and CDR2 YYEEEE. The J segment lost 10 bases and the V segment lost 9 bases, leaving 12 bases of the junction unmatched. CDR3 sequence reads: CATQLGTGVAKLFF. The DNA for the CDR3 is TGTGCCACCCAGCTGGGGACAGGGGTTGCAAAACTGTTTTTT.

This clone is a singleton in its sample. The chain recombines TRBV6-5 with TRBJ1-5; 7 bases are a match to TRBD1. The germline V gene has CDR1 MNHEY and CDR2 SVGAGI. After removal of 6 bases from V and 4 bases from J, the junction contained 9 bases not matched to a gene. This CDR3 is built from 15 residues. The CDR3 bases are TGTGCCAGCAGATTAACCGGGACAGTTAATCAGCCCCAGCATTTT. Translated, it gives CASRLTGTVNQPQHF.

The chain employs TRBV2 and TRBJ2-1; 7 nucleotides align to TRBD1. The CDR3 totals 13 residues. The ends lost 7 bases at V and 7 bases at J; junction bases unmatched: 7. Germline CDR1 reads SNHLY; CDR2 reads FYNNEI. The CDR3 sequence: CASNETGENEQFF. CDR3 bases: TGTGCCAGCAACGAAACAGGGGAGAATGAGCAGTTCTTC.

V gene TRBV5-6 combines with J gene TRBJ1-3, with TRBD1 matching over 7 bases. Germline CDR1 and CDR2: SGHDT and YYEEEE. V lost 0 bases to trimming and J lost 2 bases; unmatched junction nucleotides: 5. CDR3 size: 16 residues. The CDR3 sequence is CASSLVAGGAGNTIYF. The CDR3 region has the DNA TGTGCCAGCAGCTTGGTCGCAGGGGGAGCTGGAAACACCATATATTTT.

In regard to this clone: The junction shows a germline mismatch at one end, possibly a read error. This same CDR3 is encoded by further DNA sequences in the sample. The chain has TRBV2 and TRBJ2-7, with D perhaps matching TRBD2 (6 bases). Germline V gives CDR1 SNHLY, CDR2 FYNNEI. This CDR3 has 13 amino acids. The CDR3 loop reads CASSGAGPYEQYF. In DNA, the CDR3 is TGCGCCAGCAGTGGGGCGGGACCCTACGAGCAGTACTTC. The variable domain in full, with the rest retrieved from reference TRBV2 and TRBJ2-7, is EPEVTQTPSHQVTQMGQEVILRCVPISNHLYFYWYRQILGQKVEFLVSFYNNEISEKSEIFDDQFSVERPDGSNFTLKIRSTKLEDSAMYFCASSGAGPYEQYFGPGTRLTVT.

The chain couples TRBV29-1 to TRBJ2-5, with D maybe TRBD1 (5 bases). The CDR3 sequence is 15 residues long. Germline values: CDR1 SQVTM, CDR2 ANQGSEA. The germline V and J ends were trimmed by 2 bases and 1 base, with 14 bases remaining between them. The CDR3 DNA is TGCAGCGTTGAAAGGGGAAGACTGATCCAAGAGACCCAGTACTTC. It specifies CSVERGRLIQETQYF.

Details on this clone: Other DNA sequences within the sample encode an identical CDR3. The J gene is TRBJ2-5, the V gene TRBV5-1; perhaps TRBD1 as D (6 bases). This CDR3 has 14 residues. V was clipped by 1 base and J by 3 bases, with 10 bases between them. The germline V gene encodes CDR1 SGHRS and CDR2 YFSETQ. This CDR3 reads CASSLNRVEETQYF. DNA of the CDR3: TGCGCCAGCAGCTTGAACAGGGTAGAAGAGACCCAGTACTTC.

This chain links TRBV19 with TRBJ1-1; the D is unclear. CDR3 length equals 14 residues. V dropped 0 bases and J dropped 3 bases, with 8 bases sitting between them. Germline loops: CDR1 LNHDA, CDR2 SQIVND (reference sequence). DNA for the CDR3: TGTGCCAGTAGTATAGAGGGAGGTTACACTGAAGCTTTCTTT. This encodes CASSIEGGYTEAFF.

J is TRBJ1-6 and V is TRBV28; possibly TRBD1 for D (5 bases). The length of the CDR3 is 18 residues. Germline assignment: CDR1 MDHEN and CDR2 SYDVKM. Trimming shortened V by 4 bases and J by 9 bases, and 25 bases separated the two germline ends. The CDR3 coding sequence is TGTGCCAGCAGTTGGGTCACAGGCGCGCGGTCAAATAGTTCACCCCTCCACTTT. Residues: CASSWVTGARSNSSPLHF.

The genes are TRBV4-1 and TRBJ2-2, with 9 nucleotides matching TRBD2. After removal of 4 bases from V and 7 bases from J, the junction contained 10 bases not matched to a gene. CDR3 length: 16 residues. CDR1 is MGHRA and CDR2 is YSYEKL in the germline V gene. CDR3 region: CASSPLIAGAVGELFF. The CDR3, as DNA: TGCGCCAGCAGCCCCTTAATAGCGGGAGCAGTCGGGGAGCTGTTTTTT.

This sequence joins TRBV13 and TRBJ2-5, with 10 positions matching TRBD1. CDR1 PRHDT and CDR2 FYEKMQ come from the germline V gene (reference sequence). The CDR3 covers 19 residues. The ends lost 5 bases at V and 4 bases at J; junction bases unmatched: 19. CDR3 in amino acids: CASSPRPWGGQGRLETQYF. DNA for the CDR3: TGTGCCAGCAGCCCAAGGCCCTGGGGGGGACAGGGGAGATTAGAGACCCAGTACTTC.

The chain carries TRBV2 and TRBJ2-3, with 12 bases aligning to TRBD2. CDR3 size: 15 residues. The germline V gene has CDR1 SNHLY and CDR2 FYNNEI. J lost 3 bases, V lost 6 bases, and 4 bases had no gene match. The CDR3 region is CASSLAGGHTDTQYF. CDR3 DNA sequence: TGTGCCAGCAGCCTAGCGGGGGGGCATACAGATACGCAGTATTTT.

The CDR3 is CAWSVQGYTIYF. The CDR3, as DNA: TGTGCCTGGAGTGTACAGGGTTACACCATATATTTT. This chain connects TRBV30 to TRBJ1-3; D is possibly TRBD1 (6 bases). The length of the CDR3 is 12 residues. The V and J ends lost 0 bases and 8 bases respectively, with 8 bases between them. Per germline, CDR1 GTSNPN and CDR2 SVGIG (reference sequence).

The chain uses TRBV30 and TRBJ2-3; D gene unclear. V lost 0 bases, J lost 6 bases, and 4 bases lay in between. The germline V gene has CDR1 GTSNPN and CDR2 SVGIG (reference sequence). The CDR3 consists of 11 residues. The CDR3 is CAWSVPDTQYF. In DNA form, the CDR3 reads TGTGCCTGGAGTGTCCCGGATACGCAGTATTTT.

The chain combines TRBV6-6 with TRBJ2-5; D is undetermined. In germline, CDR1 is MNHNY, CDR2 SVGAGI (reference sequence). The germline V and J ends were trimmed by 6 bases and 5 bases, with 19 bases remaining between them. The CDR3 is 15 residues long. CDR3 nucleotides: TGTGCCAGCAGGCCCGCAGCCAGCTTCGGGGAGACCCAGTACTTC. Amino acid sequence: CASRPAASFGETQYF.

The chain is built from TRBV25-1 and TRBJ1-1; the D gene is possibly TRBD1 (5 bases). The V and J ends lost 6 bases and 1 base respectively, with 12 bases between them. The CDR3 has 14 residues. Germline values: CDR1 MGHDK, CDR2 SYGVNS. The CDR3 DNA reads as TGTGCCAGCAGGAACCCTACAGGGAACACTGAAGCTTTCTTT. This codes for CASRNPTGNTEAFF.

J is TRBJ1-4 and V is TRBV28; perhaps TRBD1 as D (5 bases). Germline CDR1 MDHEN, CDR2 SYDVKM. Trimming cost V 8 bases and J 1 base, with 8 bases left between them. CDR3 length equals 13 residues. CDR3 sequence (DNA): TGTGCCAGCGGGGGGGGAACTAATGAAAAACTGTTTTTT. Translation gives CASGGGTNEKLFF.